Each of the 17 T cell receptor beta chains below was sequenced from the same sample in a study of metastatic and nonmetastatic thyroid tumors. MiXCR was used by TCRdb to re-call the PCR reads. Among about 21,000 clones, roughly 13% were seen once, and the ten largest hold roughly 25%. All patients reached thyroid surgery having received no treatment beforehand. The sequencing input was blood. All receptors come from a female donor with papillary thyroid cancer or a benign thyroid nodule (not recorded which). Some clones in this sample may be carry-over from other donors' samples.

This clone was counted ten times or more. The chain has TRBV6-5 and TRBJ2-3, with no clear D. Germline loops: CDR1 MNHEY, CDR2 SVGAGI. V was shortened by 2 bases and J by 1 base, with 1 base between the two germline ends. This CDR3 is built from 12 residues. CDR3 residues: CASSYRTDTQYF. Written as DNA, the CDR3 is TGTGCCAGCAGTTACCGCACAGATACGCAGTATTTT.

This clone was seen repeatedly, ten times or more. J is TRBJ1-2 and V is TRBV5-5; D is perhaps TRBD1 (5 bases). Germline V gives CDR1 SGHKS, CDR2 YYEKEE (reference sequence). CDR3 length: 15 residues. Trimming took 0 bases from V and 4 from J, leaving 13 bases between them. The CDR3 spells CASSLEGSGSYGYTF. CDR3 DNA: TGTGCCAGCAGCTTGGAGGGGTCAGGAAGCTATGGCTACACCTTC.

This clone has at least ten counts. Other DNA sequences in this sample translate to the same CDR3. V is TRBV19 and J is TRBJ2-6; no clear D. V shed 3 bases and J shed 0 bases, with 6 bases lying between them. Germline V gene sequence: CDR1 LNHDA, CDR2 SQIVND (reference sequence). CDR3 size: 15 residues. CDR3 coding DNA: TGTGCCAGTAGTATCTTAGCCTCTGGGGCCAACGTCCTGACTTTC. Its translation: CASSILASGANVLTF.

Judged by abundance, this clone is medium-sized. J is TRBJ1-6 and V is TRBV27; D is unresolved. The germline V and J ends were trimmed by 2 bases and 10 bases, with 15 bases remaining between them. The CDR3 length is 15 residues. The germline gives CDR1 MNHEY, CDR2 SMNVEV (reference sequence). The CDR3 nucleotides read TGTGCCAGCAGTTTAGCGCTTGGCGGTAGCTCACCCCTCCACTTT. Translated, it gives CASSLALGGSSPLHF.

In this sample, this clone turned up a few times. This chain connects TRBV4-1 to TRBJ2-1, with TRBD2 identical over 11 bases. The CDR3 loop spans 19 amino acids. The V gene end was trimmed by 0 bases and the J gene end by 7 bases; junction bases not matched to a gene: 14. Germline V CDR1 and CDR2: MGHRA, YSYEKL. The CDR3 coding sequence is TGCGCCAGCAGCCAAGAGGGAACTAGCGGGAGTAGTATAGGGAATGAGCAGTTCTTC. Protein product: CASSQEGTSGSSIGNEQFF.

This clone was observed at least ten times. The gene calls are TRBV28 and TRBJ1-1, with D maybe TRBD1 (5 bases). Per the germline V gene, CDR1 is MDHEN and CDR2 is SYDVKM. This CDR3 is built from 14 residues. The germline V and J ends were trimmed by 6 bases and 4 bases, with 15 bases remaining between them. The CDR3 nucleotides read TGTGCCAGCAGCCGCTCATACGGGGGCACTGAAGCTTTCTTT. Amino acids: CASSRSYGGTEAFF.

In this sample, this clone turned up many times. The J gene is TRBJ1-1, the V gene TRBV27; D perhaps matches TRBD1 (6 bases). The CDR3 loop spans 14 amino acids. Trimming left V 7 bases short and J 6 bases short, with 18 bases between. Per the germline V gene, CDR1 is MNHEY and CDR2 is SMNVEV (reference sequence). The CDR3 bases are TGTGCCAGCACCCCCGCGGCAGGGGCCGCTGAAGCTTTCTTT. Translation: CASTPAAGAAEAFF.

This clone has a count of ten or more. The chain combines TRBV19 with TRBJ2-3; tentatively, D is TRBD1 (6 bases). V was clipped by 2 bases and J by 2 bases, with 8 bases between them. In germline, CDR1 is LNHDA, CDR2 SQIVND (reference sequence). This CDR3 is built from 14 residues. The CDR3 is CASSIKGHTDTQYF. The DNA for the CDR3 is TGTGCCAGTAGTATAAAGGGACACACAGATACGCAGTATTTT.

This clone showed up many times. The chain has TRBV7-3 and TRBJ2-6; D remains unclear. The length of the CDR3 is 15 residues. Germline V gene data show CDR1 as SGHTA and CDR2 as FQGTGA. The germline V and J ends were trimmed by 4 bases and 0 bases, with 7 bases remaining between them. CDR3 DNA: TGTGCCAGCAGCTCGGGCGGCTCTGGGGCCAACGTCCTGACTTTC. Its protein is CASSSGGSGANVLTF.

Only a few counts were recorded for this clone. The same CDR3 also results from other DNA sequences found in this sample. The gene calls are TRBV5-6 and TRBJ2-1, with D unclear. Trimming stripped 1 base from V and 4 bases from J, with 15 bases between. The CDR3 consists of 16 residues. CDR1 SGHDT and CDR2 YYEEEE come from the germline V gene. The CDR3 DNA reads as TGTGCCAGCAGCTTGTCCGAATCTGCCAATTACAATGAGCAGTTCTTC. Protein sequence: CASSLSESANYNEQFF.

The genes are TRBV9 and TRBJ2-1; D gene uncertain. Germline CDR1 is SGDLS and CDR2 is YYNGEE. Trimming pared 4 bases from V and 12 bases from J, leaving 17 bases between. There are 13 residues in the CDR3. In DNA, the CDR3 is TGTGCCAGCAGCCCGATCCGGTGGCCTGGGCAGTTCTTC. As protein: CASSPIRWPGQFF.

This clone appeared a few times. Given a much more abundant clone one base away, this may be a read error. The chain carries TRBV11-2 and TRBJ2-6; weak D call: TRBD2 (6 bases). Trimming cost V 1 base and J 0 bases, with 16 bases left between them. The CDR3 is 19 residues long. Germline values: CDR1 SGHAT, CDR2 FQNNGV. The CDR3 loop reads CASSLGGVPLLSGANVLTF. The CDR3 nucleotides are TGTGCCAGCAGCTTAGGCGGGGTCCCCCTACTCTCTGGGGCCAACGTCCTGACTTTC. Supplemented by reference TRBV11-2 and TRBJ2-6, the full variable domain reads EAGVAQSPRYKIIEKRQSVAFWCNPISGHATLYWYQQILGQGPKLLIQFQNNGVVDDSQLPKDRFSAERLKGVDSTLKIQPAKLEDSAVYLCASSLGGVPLLSGANVLTFGAGSRLTVL.

This clone has a count of ten or more. V is TRBV12-3 or TRBV12-4 and J is TRBJ1-3; D is ambiguous. Trimming took 6 bases from V and 0 from J, leaving 6 bases between them. There are 13 residues in the CDR3. The CDR3 is CASSPDSGNTIYF. CDR3 nucleotides: TGTGCCAGCAGCCCCGACTCTGGAAACACCATATATTTT.

In this sample, this clone turned up many times. The CDR3: CASIQGNGNTIYF. In nucleotides, the CDR3 is TGTGCCAGCATACAGGGGAATGGAAACACCATATATTTT. V gene TRBV10-3 combines with J gene TRBJ1-3; 7 bases fit TRBD1. CDR3 length: 13 residues. V dropped 10 bases and J dropped 3; count of bases not matched to a gene: 6. The germline CDR1 and CDR2 sequences are ENHRY and SYGVKD.

The chain couples TRBV12-3 or TRBV12-4 to TRBJ2-3; D is possibly TRBD1 (5 bases). Trimming shortened V by 6 bases and J by 3 bases, and 10 bases separated the two germline ends. The length of the CDR3 is 13 residues. This CDR3 is CASSRDRTDTQYF. CDR3 DNA: TGTGCCAGCAGCCGTGACAGAACAGATACGCAGTATTTT.

There are many counts of this clone. The genes are TRBV3-1 and TRBJ1-1; D is perhaps TRBD1 (5 bases). The V gene lost 5 bases and the J gene lost 1 base, with 14 bases spanning the gap. Germline lookup yields CDR1 LGHDT and CDR2 YNNKEL (reference sequence). The CDR3 sequence is 15 residues long. CDR3 nucleotides: TGTGCCAGCAGCTCGGACACCTATACGAACACTGAAGCTTTCTTT. Translation: CASSSDTYTNTEAFF.

This clone was observed at least ten times. The rearrangement joins TRBV20-1 to TRBJ2-1; 8 bases line up with TRBD2. The CDR3 has 15 amino acids. CDR1 DFQATT and CDR2 SNEGSKA come from the germline V gene (reference sequence). With 3 bases clipped from V and 0 bases from J, the junction kept 4 bases outside the gene matches. CDR3 bases: TGCAGTGCTAGCGGGAGGGCCGTCTCCTACAATGAGCAGTTCTTC. As protein: CSASGRAVSYNEQFF.